This T cell receptor beta chain was recorded in a study of T cells in localized non-small cell lung cancer. Points from the study as a whole: In uninvolved adjacent lung, T cell clonality reached its highest value, exceeding tumor. Those with higher blood T cell density had longer overall survival. There were a median 57 of the top 100 tumor clones appearing in adjacent lung. Sequencing was restricted to one tumor region; therefore, heterogeneity remains possible.

The CDR3 sequence is 16 residues long. In germline, CDR1 is SGHRS, CDR2 YFSETQ. V lost 3 bases to trimming and J lost 0 bases, with 10 bases between them. Clones were read by immunoSEQ multiplex PCR, and TCRdb kept only the in-frame ones, dropping some. The repertoire has roughly 64,000 clones, roughly 79% of them found once; the top ten carry 4.7%. On this clone itself: Its antigen is not known.

Sample: PBMCs, taken before any cancer treatment. The TCR was taken from a man aged 35 to 69 with stage II lung adenocarcinoma. The chain is built from TRBV5-1 and TRBJ2-6; D not resolved. CDR3 residues: CASSYTRSSGANVLTF. Written as DNA, the CDR3 is TGCGCCAGCAGCTATACCCGTTCCTCTGGGGCCAACGTCCTGACTTTC.